The TCR beta chain under discussion was sequenced for a study of blood T cell repertoires in COVID-19. Study-level information: Sample material is recorded as cDNA or gDNA derived from T cells, B-cell-depleted T cells, or PBMCs.

This CDR3 contains 14 residues. Germline V gene lookup returns CDR1 LNHDA and CDR2 SQIVND (reference sequence). J gave up 4 bases and V 3 bases, and 4 bases lay outside the gene matches. TCRdb keeps only in-frame clones here, not all; method: immunoSEQ multiplex PCR. The sample lists a few hundred thousand clones; about 70% were seen once. This rearrangement joins TRBV19 to TRBJ2-3; 7 nucleotides align to TRBD2. The specimen sequenced was peripheral blood. The clonotype comes from a woman of 80 years or more with acute or convalescent COVID-19. CDR3 sequence reads: CASSIGRIPDTQYF. CDR3 coding DNA: TGTGCCAGTAGTATCGGGAGGATCCCAGATACGCAGTATTTT.